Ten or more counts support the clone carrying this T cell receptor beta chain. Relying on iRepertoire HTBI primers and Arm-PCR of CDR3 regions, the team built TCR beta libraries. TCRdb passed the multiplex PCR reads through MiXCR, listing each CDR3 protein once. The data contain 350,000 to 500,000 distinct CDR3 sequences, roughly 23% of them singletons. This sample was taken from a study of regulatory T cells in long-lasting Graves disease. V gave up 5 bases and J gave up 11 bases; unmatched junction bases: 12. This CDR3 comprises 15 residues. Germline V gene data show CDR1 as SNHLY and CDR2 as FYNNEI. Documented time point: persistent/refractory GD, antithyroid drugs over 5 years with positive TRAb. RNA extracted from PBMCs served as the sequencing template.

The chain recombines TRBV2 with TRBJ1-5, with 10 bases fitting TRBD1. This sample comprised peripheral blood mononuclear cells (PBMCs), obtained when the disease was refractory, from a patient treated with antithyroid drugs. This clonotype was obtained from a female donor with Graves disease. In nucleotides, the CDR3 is TGTGCCAGCAGTAATGACAGGGGGCCGGTATCGGCCCAGCATTTT. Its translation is CASSNDRGPVSAQHF.